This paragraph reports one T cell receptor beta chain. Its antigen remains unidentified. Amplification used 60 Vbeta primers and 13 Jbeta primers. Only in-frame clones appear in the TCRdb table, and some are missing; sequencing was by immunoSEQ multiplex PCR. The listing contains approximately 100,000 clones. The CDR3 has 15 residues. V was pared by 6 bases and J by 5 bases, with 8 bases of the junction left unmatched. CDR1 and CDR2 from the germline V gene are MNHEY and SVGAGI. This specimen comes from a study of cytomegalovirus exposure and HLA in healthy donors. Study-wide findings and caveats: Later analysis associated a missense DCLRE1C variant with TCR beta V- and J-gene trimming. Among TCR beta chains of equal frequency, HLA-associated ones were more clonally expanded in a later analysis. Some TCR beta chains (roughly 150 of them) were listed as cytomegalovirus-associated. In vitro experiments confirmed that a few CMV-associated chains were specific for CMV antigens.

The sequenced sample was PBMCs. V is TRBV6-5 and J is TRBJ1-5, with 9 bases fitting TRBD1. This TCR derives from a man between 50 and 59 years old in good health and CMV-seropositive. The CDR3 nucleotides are TGTGCCAGCAGCTTAACCGGGACAGGGCATCAGCCCCAGCATTTT. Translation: CASSLTGTGHQPQHF.